These 27 T cell receptor beta chains were all obtained from the same sample, sequenced in a study of beta chain features in type 1 diabetes. The authors reverse transcribed all of the isolated RNA, so sequencing captured expressed TCRB transcripts. The protocol was immunoSEQ multiplex PCR, while the TCRdb copy is restricted to in-frame clones and leaves out a portion. This repertoire shows roughly 240,000 clones, 12% to 15% found once; its top ten account for around 0.03%. The specimen was naive CD4+ T cells from blood. These receptors originate from a woman between 40 and 55 years old in good health.

This clone was detected a few times. The V gene is TRBV7-9, the J gene TRBJ2-1, with TRBD2 as a possible D gene (5 bases). The CDR3 extends over 14 amino acids. V gave up 0 bases and J gave up 9 bases, with 12 bases separating them. CDR1 and CDR2 from the germline V gene are SEHNR and FQNEAQ (reference sequence). CDR3 amino acids: CASSLASGAGEQFF. The CDR3 nucleotides are TGTGCCAGCAGCTTAGCATCTGGTGCGGGTGAGCAGTTCTTC.

The chain joins TRBV4-3 to TRBJ2-7, with D maybe TRBD1 (5 bases). Germline CDR1 is LGHNA and CDR2 is YSLEER. The CDR3 contains 16 residues. V lost 0 bases to trimming and J lost 2 bases, with 14 bases between them. The CDR3 nucleotides read TGCGCCAGCAGCCAAGATCTCACAGGTCCGACCTACGAGCAGTACTTC. Protein: CASSQDLTGPTYEQYF.

This clone has more than one count but fewer than ten. The chain combines TRBV6-4 with TRBJ2-3, with a weak D call TRBD2 (5 bases). V was cut by 6 bases and J by 1 base, with 8 bases left in between. There are 13 residues in the CDR3. Germline values: CDR1 MRHNA, CDR2 SNTAGT. DNA for the CDR3: TGTGCCAGCAGGGAGGTCGGCACAGATACGCAGTATTTT. Its protein product is CASREVGTDTQYF.

The V call is TRBV5-1, the J call TRBJ2-7, with TRBD2 matching 7 bases. The V and J ends lost 4 bases and 3 bases, in that order; junction bases with no gene match: 7. Germline V gene sequence: CDR1 SGHRS, CDR2 YFSETQ. The CDR3 length is 14 residues. The CDR3 bases are TGCGCCAGCAGCCCCGGGGGGACGGGCTACGAGCAGTACTTC. Translating it yields CASSPGGTGYEQYF. Filled out from reference TRBV5-1 and TRBJ2-7, the complete variable domain reads KAGVTQTPRYLIKTRGQQVTLSCSPISGHRSVSWYQQTPGQGLQFLFEYFSETQRNKGNFPGRFSGRQFSNSRSEMNVSTLELGDSALYLCASSPGGTGYEQYFGPGTRLTVT.

The chain recombines TRBV5-1 with TRBJ1-4; D not resolved. The CDR3 consists of 16 residues. Per the germline V gene, CDR1 is SGHRS and CDR2 is YFSETQ. Trimming took 3 bases from V and 5 from J, leaving 17 bases between them. The CDR3 protein is CASSWSLSSGNEKLFF. CDR3 DNA sequence: TGCGCCAGCAGCTGGTCCCTTTCCAGCGGAAATGAAAAACTGTTTTTT. Full variable domain (outside the CDR3, taken from reference TRBV5-1 and TRBJ1-4): KAGVTQTPRYLIKTRGQQVTLSCSPISGHRSVSWYQQTPGQGLQFLFEYFSETQRNKGNFPGRFSGRQFSNSRSEMNVSTLELGDSALYLCASSWSLSSGNEKLFFGSGTQLSVL.

J is TRBJ2-7 and V is TRBV6-1; perhaps TRBD1 as D (5 bases). V was cut by 1 base and J by 5 bases, with 12 bases left in between. The CDR3 has 14 amino acids. Germline V lookup: CDR1 MNHNS, CDR2 SASEGT. CDR3 region: CASSEVGHLNEQYF. In nucleotides, the CDR3 is TGTGCCAGCAGTGAAGTTGGACACCTCAACGAGCAGTACTTC.

This rearrangement joins TRBV5-1 to TRBJ1-6; a possible D gene is TRBD1 (6 bases). CDR3 length: 17 residues. Trimming took off 2 bases at V and 4 bases at J, with 16 bases between the two ends. Germline V CDR1 and CDR2: SGHRS, YFSETQ. DNA of the CDR3: TGCGCCAGCAGCTTCGATCGACAGGCCACTTATAATTCACCCCTCCACTTT. This codes for CASSFDRQATYNSPLHF.

The V call is TRBV19, the J call TRBJ2-3, with 11 bases that match TRBD2. V lost 10 bases, J lost 6 bases, and 9 bases stayed unmatched. CDR3 length: 14 residues. Per the germline V gene, CDR1 is LNHDA and CDR2 is SQIVND (reference sequence). The DNA for the CDR3 is TGTGCCAATCCGGGACTAGCGGCCAGCGATACGCAGTATTTT. This codes for CANPGLAASDTQYF.

This clone was picked up a small number of times. The genes are TRBV12-5 and TRBJ2-1; D is perhaps TRBD1 (6 bases). CDR3 length equals 14 residues. Deletions cut 6 bases from V and 8 bases from J, with 17 bases between. Germline V gene lookup returns CDR1 LGHNT and CDR2 FRNRAP. The CDR3 DNA is TGTGCTAGTGGGACTAACAGGGTGGTGGATGAGCAGTTCTTC. Amino acid sequence: CASGTNRVVDEQFF.

V gene TRBV5-4 combines with J gene TRBJ2-5; TRBD2 aligns across 11 bases. The CDR3 contains 19 residues. V was pared by 4 bases and J by 4 bases, with 18 bases of the junction left unmatched. The germline V gene encodes CDR1 SGHNT and CDR2 YYREEE (reference sequence). DNA for the CDR3: TGTGCCAGCAGCCCGGGACTAGCGGTGGGTGCGATGACGGGAGAGACCCAGTACTTC. Residues: CASSPGLAVGAMTGETQYF.

This clone was detected a few times. The V gene is TRBV2, the J gene TRBJ2-2; D unresolved. The germline V gene has CDR1 SNHLY and CDR2 FYNNEI. The V end was cut by 6 bases, the J end by 6 bases, with 17 bases between. The CDR3 sequence is 15 residues long. CDR3 nucleotide sequence: TGTGCCAGCAGAGAGGAACTCTCCCCGGCCGGGGAGCTGTTTTTT. As protein: CASREELSPAGELFF.

The genes are TRBV18 and TRBJ1-2; D perhaps matches TRBD1 (5 bases). The CDR3 is made up of 13 amino acids. Trimming removed 8 bases at V and 8 bases at J, with 18 bases between. The germline CDR1 and CDR2 sequences are KGHSH and LQKENI. DNA of the CDR3: TGTGCCAGCACCCCCAGGGTCGTGAAGGGCTACACCTTC. This codes for CASTPRVVKGYTF. The variable domain in full, completed from reference TRBV18 and TRBJ1-2, reads NAGVMQNPRHLVRRRGQEARLRCSPMKGHSHVYWYRQLPEEGLKFMVYLQKENIIDESGMPKERFSAEFPKEGPSILRIQQVVRGDSAAYFCASTPRVVKGYTFGSGTRLTVV.

The chain has TRBV29-1 and TRBJ1-2; D ambiguous. CDR3 length: 13 amino acids. Germline V gives CDR1 SQVTM, CDR2 ANQGSEA. Trimming cost V 6 bases and J 5 bases, with 16 bases left between them. The CDR3 bases are TGCAGCGTCCCTAACCCCCGGGTATATGGCTACACCTTC. Its translation is CSVPNPRVYGYTF.

This clone appeared a few times. The chain carries TRBV7-2 and TRBJ1-1; TRBD1 is a possible D gene (5 bases). Trimming took off 5 bases at V and 3 bases at J, with 13 bases between the two ends. The CDR3 has 14 residues. The V gene's germline CDR1 is SGHTA and CDR2 FQGNSA. The CDR3 sequence: CASSEDSIDTEAFF. In nucleotides, the CDR3 is TGTGCCAGCAGCGAAGACAGCATTGACACTGAAGCTTTCTTT.

The chain joins TRBV10-3 to TRBJ2-3, with D maybe TRBD2 (5 bases). This CDR3 comprises 14 residues. Germline lookup yields CDR1 ENHRY and CDR2 SYGVKD. V shed 6 bases and J shed 5 bases, with 15 bases lying between them. The CDR3 region has the DNA TGTGCCATCAGCGGAAATTCGGAGGAAGATACGCAGTATTTT. Protein product: CAISGNSEEDTQYF.

This clone was detected only a few times. The chain has TRBV5-1 and TRBJ2-3; weak D call: TRBD1 (6 bases). Germline assignment: CDR1 SGHRS and CDR2 YFSETQ. The CDR3 loop spans 17 amino acids. V was cut by 2 bases and J by 1 base, with 17 bases left in between. CDR3 DNA sequence: TGCGCCAGCAGCTTCCTAAAACAGGGTCTTGGCACAGATACGCAGTATTTT. Residues: CASSFLKQGLGTDTQYF. Full variable domain (outside the CDR3, taken from reference TRBV5-1 and TRBJ2-3): KAGVTQTPRYLIKTRGQQVTLSCSPISGHRSVSWYQQTPGQGLQFLFEYFSETQRNKGNFPGRFSGRQFSNSRSEMNVSTLELGDSALYLCASSFLKQGLGTDTQYFGPGTRLTVL.

This clone was counted only a few times. The V gene is TRBV7-6, the J gene TRBJ2-7, with D tentatively TRBD1 (5 bases). In germline, CDR1 is SGHVS, CDR2 FNYEAQ. This CDR3 has 14 amino acids. Trimming pared 5 bases from V and 0 bases from J, leaving 11 bases between. DNA for the CDR3: TGTGCCAGCAGCACCCATCAGGGCTCCTACGAGCAGTACTTC. As protein: CASSTHQGSYEQYF. Full variable domain (remainder filled in from reference TRBV7-6 and TRBJ2-7): GAGVSQSPRYKVTKRGQDVALRCDPISGHVSLYWYRQALGQGPEFLTYFNYEAQQDKSGLPNDRFSAERPEGSISTLTIQRTEQRDSAMYRCASSTHQGSYEQYFGPGTRLTVT.

This chain connects TRBV2 to TRBJ1-5; perhaps TRBD1 as D (5 bases). CDR3 length equals 18 residues. Trimming removed 1 base at V and 0 bases at J, with 16 bases between. Germline loops: CDR1 SNHLY, CDR2 FYNNEI. The DNA for the CDR3 is TGTGCCAGCAGTGAAGATAGTACAGGACATATTAGCAATCAGCCCCAGCATTTT. Its translation is CASSEDSTGHISNQPQHF. The whole variable domain, filled in from reference TRBV2 and TRBJ1-5, reads EPEVTQTPSHQVTQMGQEVILRCVPISNHLYFYWYRQILGQKVEFLVSFYNNEISEKSEIFDDQFSVERPDGSNFTLKIRSTKLEDSAMYFCASSEDSTGHISNQPQHFGDGTRLSIL.

This clone was seen a handful of times. The rearrangement uses TRBV4-3 and TRBJ1-2; no reliable D call. The CDR3 runs to 15 residues. Germline lookup yields CDR1 LGHNA and CDR2 YSLEER. Trimming stripped 0 bases from V and 4 bases from J, with 12 bases between. CDR3 bases: TGCGCCAGCAGCCAAGAGCGGAGTTTCCTCTATGGCTACACCTTC. Its protein is CASSQERSFLYGYTF.

This CDR3 reads CATSRGGVIPEQYF. The CDR3 region has the DNA TGTGCCACCAGCAGAGGGGGCGTGATTCCCGAGCAGTACTTC. The chain recombines TRBV15 with TRBJ2-7; D perhaps matches TRBD1 (5 bases). Trimming shortened V by 1 base and J by 6 bases, and 13 bases separated the two germline ends. CDR3 length: 14 amino acids. Germline V gives CDR1 LNHNV, CDR2 YYDKDF (reference sequence).

The chain couples TRBV10-1 to TRBJ2-3; 8 bases fit TRBD1. The germline V gene encodes CDR1 WNHNN and CDR2 SYGVQD (reference sequence). V was pared by 11 bases and J by 4 bases, with 14 bases of the junction left unmatched. CDR3 length: 15 residues. As DNA, the CDR3 is TGCGCCTCGCAGGGGGCGGGACAAAGAGCAGATACGCAGTATTTT. It yields the protein CASQGAGQRADTQYF.

A few counts support this clone. The chain joins TRBV4-2 to TRBJ1-2; D unclear. The CDR3 runs to 13 residues. With 0 bases removed from V and 13 bases from J, the gap between germline ends came to 15 bases. Germline V gives CDR1 LGHNA, CDR2 YNFKEQ. The CDR3: CASSQDRGREITF. CDR3 sequence (DNA): TGTGCCAGCAGCCAAGATCGGGGAAGGGAGATCACCTTC.

The DNA of the CDR3 is TGTGCCAGCAGCGTACGGGACAGGGTAGGAGGCTACACCTTC. Translated: CASSVRDRVGGYTF. The chain recombines TRBV13 with TRBJ1-2; TRBD1 aligns across 9 bases. CDR1 and CDR2 from the germline V gene are PRHDT and FYEKMQ (reference sequence). The CDR3 consists of 14 residues. V trimming: 5 bases; J trimming: 8 bases; junction bases outside the gene matches: 9.

V usage is TRBV7-2 and J usage is TRBJ2-3; maybe TRBD2 (7 bases). Germline values: CDR1 SGHTA, CDR2 FQGNSA. Trimming took 6 bases from V and 4 from J, leaving 17 bases between them. The CDR3 runs to 15 residues. CDR3 in amino acids: CASSLEGGPADTQYF. CDR3 sequence (DNA): TGTGCCAGCAGTCTTGAGGGGGGGCCCGCAGATACGCAGTATTTT.

The J gene is TRBJ1-2, the V gene TRBV29-1; tentative D call: TRBD1 (5 bases). Germline CDR1 reads SQVTM; CDR2 reads ANQGSEA. This CDR3 spans 14 amino acids. The germline V and J ends were trimmed by 6 bases and 2 bases, with 16 bases remaining between them. This chain's CDR3 is CSVDDPGKNYGYTF. DNA of the CDR3: TGCAGCGTCGATGATCCAGGGAAAAACTATGGCTACACCTTC.

The chain recombines TRBV19 with TRBJ1-5, with TRBD1 matching 12 bases. J lost 7 bases, V lost 7 bases, and 11 bases had no gene match. The CDR3 loop spans 16 amino acids. Germline loops: CDR1 LNHDA, CDR2 SQIVND (reference sequence). The CDR3 DNA sequence: TGTGCCAGTACGAACTGGGACAGGGGGCGCCTACAGCCCCAGCATTTT. Translated, it gives CASTNWDRGRLQPQHF.

This clone has more than one count but fewer than ten. V and J are TRBV2 and TRBJ2-7; D gene ambiguous. This CDR3 contains 12 residues. Looked up from germline, CDR1 is SNHLY and CDR2 is FYNNEI. Trimming pared 0 bases from V and 12 bases from J, leaving 12 bases between. The CDR3 reads CASSEAAYSRYF. CDR3 bases: TGTGCCAGCAGTGAAGCTGCTTATAGTCGGTACTTC.